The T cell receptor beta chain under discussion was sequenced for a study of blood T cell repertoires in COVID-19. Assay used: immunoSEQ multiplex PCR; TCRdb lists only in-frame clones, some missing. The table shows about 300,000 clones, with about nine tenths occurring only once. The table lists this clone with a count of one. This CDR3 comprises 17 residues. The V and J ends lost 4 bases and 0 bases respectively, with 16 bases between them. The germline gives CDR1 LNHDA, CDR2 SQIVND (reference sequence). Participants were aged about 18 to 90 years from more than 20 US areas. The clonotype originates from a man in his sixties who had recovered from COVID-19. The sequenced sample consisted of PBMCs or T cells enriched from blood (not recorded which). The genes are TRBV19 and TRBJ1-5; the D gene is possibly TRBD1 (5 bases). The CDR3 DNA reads TGTGCCAGTAGTACAATTGACAGTACTTATAGCAATCAGCCCCAGCATTTT. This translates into CASSTIDSTYSNQPQHF.